Here is one T cell receptor beta chain with its context. Its antigen remains unidentified. This CDR3 has 15 residues. Deletions cut 3 bases from V and 0 bases from J, with 11 bases between. These data originate in a study of T cell repertoires in cytomegalovirus infection. Study results and limitations: The study found HLA-C-restricted CMV-specific TCR beta clonotypes dominating the ex vivo response.

TCRdb analysed the reads with MiXCR anew, one entry per CDR3 protein. This sample yields approximately 730,000 distinct CDR3 sequences, of which around a third are seen a single time; 15% to 20% belongs to the top ten. This sequence joins TRBV12-3 or TRBV12-4 and TRBJ1-1; the D is unclear. This receptor was identified in a human donor in good health (CMV status not recorded). Some clones in this sample may be carry-over from other donors' samples. This material consisted of cultured PBMCs, taken from culture after CMV antigen stimulation. The CDR3 protein is CASSFGWLMNTEAFF. The CDR3 DNA is TGTGCCAGCAGTTTTGGCTGGCTGATGAACACTGAAGCTTTCTTT.